The T cell receptor beta chain described here comes from a study of T cells in Graves' hyperthyroidism and ophthalmopathy. Study results and limitations: Using 13 V-J features, a model discriminated ophthalmopathy from stable hyperthyroidism.

This clonotype came up many times. The antigen remains unidentified. TCR beta CDR3 regions were amplified from RNA. The primer set for the first-round RT-PCR of the TCR CDR3 was HTBI. A single record per CDR3 protein comes from TCRdb applying MiXCR to the multiplex PCR reads. The sample carries hundreds of thousands of distinct CDR3 sequences, 14% recorded once. Exclusions: uncontrolled infection, other autoimmune disease, pregnancy, lactation. Clinical symptoms, serum thyroxine and TRAb, thyroid ultrasound and orbital computed tomography were used for the diagnoses. Material for sequencing was blood. The source is a young woman with Graves' hyperthyroidism.

The CDR3 sequence is CSARDITSGYSYEQYF. The CDR3 nucleotides are TGCAGTGCTAGAGATATCACTAGCGGTTACTCCTACGAGCAGTACTTC. The chain employs TRBV20-1 and TRBJ2-7, with 8 bases identical to TRBD2. CDR3 length: 16 residues. Germline CDR1 DFQATT, CDR2 SNEGSKA (reference sequence). V lost 0 bases, J lost 0 bases, and 7 bases stayed unmatched.